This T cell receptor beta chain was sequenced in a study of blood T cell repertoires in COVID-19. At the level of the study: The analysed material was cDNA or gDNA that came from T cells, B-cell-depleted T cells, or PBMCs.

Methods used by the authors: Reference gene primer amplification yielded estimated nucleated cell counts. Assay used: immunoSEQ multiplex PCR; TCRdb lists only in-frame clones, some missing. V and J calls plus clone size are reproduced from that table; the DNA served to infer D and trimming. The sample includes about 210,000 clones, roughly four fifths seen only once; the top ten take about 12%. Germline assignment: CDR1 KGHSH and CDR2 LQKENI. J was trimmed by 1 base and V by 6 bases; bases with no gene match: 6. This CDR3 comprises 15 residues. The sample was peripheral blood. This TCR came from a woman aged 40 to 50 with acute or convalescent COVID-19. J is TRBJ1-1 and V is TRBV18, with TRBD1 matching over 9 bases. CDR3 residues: CASSMDRGRNTEAFF. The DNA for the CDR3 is TGTGCCAGCTCCATGGACAGGGGCCGGAACACTGAAGCTTTCTTT.